The present T cell receptor beta chain was sequenced within a study of cytomegalovirus exposure and HLA in healthy donors. Study at large: Findings of an earlier analysis included about 120 million unique TCR beta sequences from about 180 million T cells.

CDR3 length: 15 amino acids. Germline CDR1 and CDR2: WNHNN and SYGVQD (reference sequence). The ends were cut back, 0 bases at V and 4 bases at J, with 11 bases in the middle. Donors showed nominal health when sampled, although they likely had unrecorded immune exposures. The PCR had 60 Vbeta and 13 Jbeta primers. Generated by immunoSEQ multiplex PCR, the TCRdb table keeps only in-frame clones and is missing some. The sample carries 150,000 to 200,000 clones, 75% recorded once. The sample was PBMCs. The sequence was obtained from a man aged 18 to 29 in good health and CMV-seropositive. The V and J genes are TRBV10-1 and TRBJ2-3; perhaps TRBD1 as D (5 bases). In DNA form, the CDR3 reads TGCGCCAGCAGTGAGTCTGGGCAGGGTGCAGATACGCAGTATTTT. Its protein is CASSESGQGADTQYF.